Shown below are 19 T cell receptor beta chains from a single sample sequenced in a study of blood T cell repertoires in COVID-19. Only in-frame clones appear in the TCRdb table, and some are missing; sequencing was by immunoSEQ multiplex PCR. The sample lists about 55,000 clones, just over 90% occurring once. The sequenced sample was peripheral blood. The receptor set was obtained from a man aged 40-50 years with acute or convalescent COVID-19.

Points on this clone: The same CDR3 also results from other DNA sequences found in this sample. V usage is TRBV7-9 and J usage is TRBJ1-3; D remains ambiguous. Trimming removed 1 base from V and 4 bases from J, with 5 bases in between. Germline lookup yields CDR1 SEHNR and CDR2 FQNEAQ (reference sequence). This CDR3 spans 13 amino acids. The chain's CDR3 is CASSLGQGNTIYF. The CDR3 nucleotides read TGTGCCAGCAGCTTAGGGCAGGGAAACACCATATATTTT.

The chain couples TRBV14 to TRBJ2-4, with 8 bases fitting TRBD1. The CDR3 has 16 amino acids. Germline CDR1 SGHDN, CDR2 FVKESK. V lost 0 bases, J lost 6 bases, and 7 bases stayed unmatched. In DNA form, the CDR3 reads TGTGCCAGCAGCCAAGATAGGAGCAGGGGGCGAAACATTCAGTACTTC. Translating it yields CASSQDRSRGRNIQYF.

This clone has only a few counts. A junction boundary mismatches the germline segment, possibly from a read error. The CDR3 protein is CASREELAYEQYF. DNA for the CDR3: TGTGCCAGCAGGGAAGAACTAGCTTACGAGCAGTACTTC. J is TRBJ2-7 and V is TRBV2, with a tentative D call TRBD2 (6 bases). The CDR3 consists of 13 residues. Looked up from germline, CDR1 is SNHLY and CDR2 is FYNNEI.

The chain has TRBV2 and TRBJ2-3, with TRBD2 as a possible D gene (5 bases). The CDR3 totals 14 residues. Germline CDR1 reads SNHLY; CDR2 reads FYNNEI. Trimming shortened V by 4 bases and J by 2 bases, and 10 bases separated the two germline ends. In nucleotides, the CDR3 is TGTGCCAGCAGTGGGACTTACTACACAGATACGCAGTATTTT. It is translated as CASSGTYYTDTQYF.

V gene TRBV19 combines with J gene TRBJ2-1; tentatively, D is TRBD1 (6 bases). Trimming took off 4 bases at V and 12 bases at J, with 19 bases between the two ends. Per the germline V gene, CDR1 is LNHDA and CDR2 is SQIVND (reference sequence). This CDR3 comprises 14 residues. The CDR3 DNA reads TGTGCCAGTAGTAGGGACAAGGGACATTCGGGGCAGTTCTTC. This encodes CASSRDKGHSGQFF.

This rearrangement joins TRBV27 to TRBJ2-2; possible D gene TRBD2, 5 bases. With 5 bases removed from V and 0 bases from J, the gap between germline ends came to 10 bases. From germline, CDR1 is MNHEY and CDR2 SMNVEV (reference sequence). The CDR3 has 15 residues. CDR3 coding DNA: TGTGCCAGCAGTGGTACTAGTACGAACACCGGGGAGCTGTTTTTT. This translates into CASSGTSTNTGELFF.

The chain joins TRBV25-1 to TRBJ2-7; the match to TRBD1 covers 10 bases. The CDR3 spans 15 residues. Germline CDR1 is MGHDK and CDR2 is SYGVNS. Trimming removed 3 bases from V and 1 base from J; junction bases left unmatched: 3. CDR3 loop: CASSDPGQGSYEQYF. As DNA, the CDR3 is TGTGCCAGCAGTGATCCGGGACAGGGGTCCTACGAGCAGTACTTC.

This clone was picked up one time. The chain employs TRBV6-5 and TRBJ2-7; a weak D match, TRBD2 (6 bases). The germline V gene has CDR1 MNHEY and CDR2 SVGAGI. V lost 10 bases to trimming and J lost 0 bases, with 16 bases between them. The CDR3 has 14 amino acids. The CDR3 DNA reads TGTGCCACTACCCTCGGGGGTCGCTCCTACGAGCAGTACTTC. Amino acid sequence: CATTLGGRSYEQYF.

The V gene is TRBV5-1, the J gene TRBJ2-7, with 8 bases lining up with TRBD1. CDR3 length equals 15 residues. The V and J ends lost 4 bases and 5 bases, in that order; junction bases with no gene match: 11. CDR1 and CDR2 (germline): SGHRS, YFSETQ. The CDR3 nucleotides read TGCGCCAGCAGCCCGATGGACAGGGAGTCTAACGAGCAGTACTTC. Translation gives CASSPMDRESNEQYF. Full variable domain (missing parts from reference TRBV5-1 and TRBJ2-7): KAGVTQTPRYLIKTRGQQVTLSCSPISGHRSVSWYQQTPGQGLQFLFEYFSETQRNKGNFPGRFSGRQFSNSRSEMNVSTLELGDSALYLCASSPMDRESNEQYFGPGTRLTVT.

This clone has more than one count but fewer than ten. This chain joins TRBV27 and TRBJ1-1; D is possibly TRBD1 (5 bases). The CDR3 spans 13 residues. In germline, CDR1 is MNHEY, CDR2 SMNVEV (reference sequence). V was pared by 7 bases and J by 1 base, with 10 bases between. CDR3 coding DNA: TGTGCCAGCACCCGCGGGGGGAACACTGAAGCTTTCTTT. Amino acid sequence: CASTRGGNTEAFF.

This chain joins TRBV9 and TRBJ2-7; unclear D gene. V was clipped by 0 bases and J by 2 bases, with 15 bases between them. CDR1 is SGDLS, CDR2 YYNGEE, per germline. This CDR3 is 16 amino acids long. The CDR3: CASSVEADPLAYEQYF. The CDR3, as DNA: TGTGCCAGCAGCGTAGAGGCCGACCCCCTAGCCTACGAGCAGTACTTC.

The V and J genes are TRBV27 and TRBJ2-2, with a tentative D call TRBD2 (6 bases). Trimming removed 1 base from V and 4 bases from J, with 10 bases in between. CDR1 and CDR2 from the germline V gene are MNHEY and SMNVEV (reference sequence). The CDR3 runs 15 residues. CDR3 nucleotide sequence: TGTGCCAGCAGTTTATTTCCGGGAGCCACCGGGGAGCTGTTTTTT. Translation gives CASSLFPGATGELFF.

The chain employs TRBV7-9 and TRBJ2-2, with D tentatively TRBD2 (6 bases). The CDR3 runs to 16 residues. From germline, CDR1 is SEHNR and CDR2 FQNEAQ (reference sequence). Deletions cut 5 bases from V and 1 base from J, with 14 bases between. Written as DNA, the CDR3 is TGTGCCAGCAGCCCTCGAGGAGGGAGGAACACCGGGGAGCTGTTTTTT. Protein sequence: CASSPRGGRNTGELFF.

The chain employs TRBV5-4 and TRBJ1-6; 9 nucleotides match TRBD1. CDR3 size: 14 residues. CDR1 and CDR2 (germline): SGHNT, YYREEE (reference sequence). The J segment lost 10 bases and the V segment lost 4 bases, leaving 6 bases of the junction unmatched. Here the CDR3 reads CASSPNRGQSPLHF. The CDR3 region has the DNA TGTGCCAGCAGCCCGAACAGGGGGCAATCACCCCTCCACTTT.

This sequence joins TRBV5-1 and TRBJ2-7; D might be TRBD1 (6 bases). CDR3 length: 12 residues. CDR1 and CDR2 from the germline V gene are SGHRS and YFSETQ. V was pared by 3 bases and J by 6 bases, with 10 bases between. As DNA, the CDR3 is TGCGCCAGCAGCTCCACCAGGGGCGAGCAGTACTTC. Protein product: CASSSTRGEQYF.

The chain joins TRBV5-1 to TRBJ2-1; TRBD2 aligns across 7 bases. The germline V gene encodes CDR1 SGHRS and CDR2 YFSETQ. The trim removed 1 base at V and 4 bases at J, leaving 8 bases unmatched. The CDR3 is 16 residues long. CDR3 DNA sequence: TGCGCCAGCAGCTTGCTCGCTAGCGGAGGTTACAATGAGCAGTTCTTC. Amino acids: CASSLLASGGYNEQFF.

This clone occurred once. This rearrangement joins TRBV19 to TRBJ1-5, with a weak D call TRBD1 (6 bases). Per germline, CDR1 LNHDA and CDR2 SQIVND (reference sequence). This CDR3 spans 15 amino acids. V was trimmed by 3 bases and J by 2 bases, leaving 11 bases between them. The CDR3 sequence is CASSIRRGGNQPQHF. The DNA for the CDR3 is TGTGCCAGTAGTATTCGCAGGGGTGGCAATCAGCCCCAGCATTTT.

This rearrangement joins TRBV24-1 to TRBJ2-5; 13 nucleotides agree with TRBD2. The CDR3 totals 17 residues. In germline, CDR1 is KGHDR, CDR2 SFDVKD. Germline trimming cut 3 bases from V and 7 bases from J; bases unmatched to any gene: 10. The CDR3 bases are TGTGCCACCAGTGATGCTCCGGGACTAGCGGGGTCGGGGACCCAGTACTTC. Its translation is CATSDAPGLAGSGTQYF.

This rearrangement joins TRBV7-9 to TRBJ2-7; maybe TRBD2 (6 bases). The CDR3 spans 13 residues. Germline CDR1 SEHNR, CDR2 FQNEAQ (reference sequence). Trimming left V 0 bases short and J 6 bases short, with 9 bases between. In nucleotides, the CDR3 is TGTGCCAGCAGCTTAGCGGGGGGTGTCGAGCAGTACTTC. Its protein product is CASSLAGGVEQYF.